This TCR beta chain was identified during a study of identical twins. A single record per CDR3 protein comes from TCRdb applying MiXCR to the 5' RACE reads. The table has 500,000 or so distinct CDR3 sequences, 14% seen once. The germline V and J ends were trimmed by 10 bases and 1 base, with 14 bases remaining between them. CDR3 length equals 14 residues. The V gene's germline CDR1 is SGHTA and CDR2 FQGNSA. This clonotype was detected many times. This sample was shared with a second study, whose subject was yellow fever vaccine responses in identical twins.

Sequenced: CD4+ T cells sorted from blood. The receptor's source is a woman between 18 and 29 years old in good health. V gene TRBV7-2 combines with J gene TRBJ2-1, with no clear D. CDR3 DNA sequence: TGTGCCATAAGACGAACGAATTCCTACAATGAGCAGTTCTTC. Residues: CAIRRTNSYNEQFF.